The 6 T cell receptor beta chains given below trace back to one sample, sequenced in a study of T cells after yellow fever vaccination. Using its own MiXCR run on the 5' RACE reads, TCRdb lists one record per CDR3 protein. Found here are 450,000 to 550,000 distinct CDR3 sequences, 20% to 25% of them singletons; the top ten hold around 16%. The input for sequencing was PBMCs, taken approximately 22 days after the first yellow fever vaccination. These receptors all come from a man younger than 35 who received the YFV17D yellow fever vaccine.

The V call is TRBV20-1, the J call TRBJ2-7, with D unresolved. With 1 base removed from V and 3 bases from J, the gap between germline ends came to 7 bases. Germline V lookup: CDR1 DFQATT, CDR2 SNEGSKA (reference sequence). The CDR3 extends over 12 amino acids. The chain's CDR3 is CSARGSYYEQYV. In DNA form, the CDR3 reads TGCAGTGCTAGAGGGTCCTACTACGAGCAGTACGTC.

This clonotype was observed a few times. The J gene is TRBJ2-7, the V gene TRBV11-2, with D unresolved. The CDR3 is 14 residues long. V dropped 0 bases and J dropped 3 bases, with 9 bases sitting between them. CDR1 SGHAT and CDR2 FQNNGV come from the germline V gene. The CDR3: CASSLEAGFYEQYV. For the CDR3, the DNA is TGTGCCAGCAGCTTAGAGGCAGGATTCTACGAGCAGTACGTC.

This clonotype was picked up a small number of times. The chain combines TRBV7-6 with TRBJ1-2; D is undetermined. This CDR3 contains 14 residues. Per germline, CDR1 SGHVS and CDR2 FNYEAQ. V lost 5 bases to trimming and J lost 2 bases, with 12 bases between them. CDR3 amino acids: CASSRGRTNYGYTF. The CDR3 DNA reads TGTGCCAGCAGCCGCGGACGGACGAACTATGGCTACACCTTC.

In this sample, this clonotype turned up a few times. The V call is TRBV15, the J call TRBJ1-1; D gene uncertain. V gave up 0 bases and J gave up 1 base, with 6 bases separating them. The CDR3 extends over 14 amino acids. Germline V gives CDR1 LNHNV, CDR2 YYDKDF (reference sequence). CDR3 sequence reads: CATSRDPQNTEAFF. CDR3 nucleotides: TGTGCCACCAGCAGAGATCCACAGAACACTGAAGCTTTCTTT.

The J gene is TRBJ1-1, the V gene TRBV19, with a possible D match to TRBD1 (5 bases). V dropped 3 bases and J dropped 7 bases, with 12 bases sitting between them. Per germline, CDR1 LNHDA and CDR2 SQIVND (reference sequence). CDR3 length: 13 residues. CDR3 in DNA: TGTGCCAGTAGTATTCTAGGGACGAGTGAAGCTTTCTTT. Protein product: CASSILGTSEAFF.

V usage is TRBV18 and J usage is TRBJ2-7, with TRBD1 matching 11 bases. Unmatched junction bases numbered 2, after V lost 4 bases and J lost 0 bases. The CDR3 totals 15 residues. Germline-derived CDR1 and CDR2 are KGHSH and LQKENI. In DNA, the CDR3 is TGTGCCAGCTCACACGGGACAGGGGGCTCCTACGAGCAGTACGTC. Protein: CASSHGTGGSYEQYV.